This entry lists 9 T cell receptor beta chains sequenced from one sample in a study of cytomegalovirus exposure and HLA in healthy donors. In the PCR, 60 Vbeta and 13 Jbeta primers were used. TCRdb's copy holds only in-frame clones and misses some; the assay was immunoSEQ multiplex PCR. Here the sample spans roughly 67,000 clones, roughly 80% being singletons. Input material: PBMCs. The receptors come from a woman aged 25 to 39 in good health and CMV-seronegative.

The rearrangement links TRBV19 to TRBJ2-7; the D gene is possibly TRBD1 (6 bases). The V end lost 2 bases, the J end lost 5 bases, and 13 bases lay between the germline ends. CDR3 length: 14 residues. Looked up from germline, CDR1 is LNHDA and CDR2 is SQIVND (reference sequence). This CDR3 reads CASSIQQGFNEQYF. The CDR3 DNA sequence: TGTGCCAGTAGTATACAACAGGGTTTCAACGAGCAGTACTTC.

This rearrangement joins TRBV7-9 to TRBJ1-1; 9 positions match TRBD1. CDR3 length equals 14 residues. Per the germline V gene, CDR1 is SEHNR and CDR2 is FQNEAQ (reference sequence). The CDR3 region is CSGSTTGGVSEAFF. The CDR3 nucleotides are TGTTCCGGCTCGACGACAGGGGGTGTCTCTGAAGCTTTCTTT.

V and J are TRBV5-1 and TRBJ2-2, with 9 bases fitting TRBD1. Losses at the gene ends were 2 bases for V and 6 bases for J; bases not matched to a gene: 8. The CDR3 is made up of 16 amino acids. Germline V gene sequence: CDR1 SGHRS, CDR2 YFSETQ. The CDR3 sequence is CASSFWGQGPSGELFF. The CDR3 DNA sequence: TGCGCCAGCAGCTTCTGGGGACAGGGTCCGTCCGGGGAGCTGTTTTTT. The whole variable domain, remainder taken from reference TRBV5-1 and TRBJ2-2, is KAGVTQTPRYLIKTRGQQVTLSCSPISGHRSVSWYQQTPGQGLQFLFEYFSETQRNKGNFPGRFSGRQFSNSRSEMNVSTLELGDSALYLCASSFWGQGPSGELFFGEGSRLTVL.

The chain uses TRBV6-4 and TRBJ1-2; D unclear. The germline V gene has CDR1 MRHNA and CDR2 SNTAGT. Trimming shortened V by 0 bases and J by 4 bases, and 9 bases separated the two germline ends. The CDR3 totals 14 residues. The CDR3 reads CASSDSSLSYGYTF. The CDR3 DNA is TGTGCCAGCAGTGACTCGAGTTTATCCTATGGCTACACCTTC.

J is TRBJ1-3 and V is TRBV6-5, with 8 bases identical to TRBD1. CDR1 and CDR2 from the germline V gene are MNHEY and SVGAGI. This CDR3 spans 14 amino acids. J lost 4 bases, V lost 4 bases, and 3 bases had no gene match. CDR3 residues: CASSSQGAGNTIYF. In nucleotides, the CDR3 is TGTGCCAGCAGTTCCCAGGGGGCCGGAAACACCATATATTTT.

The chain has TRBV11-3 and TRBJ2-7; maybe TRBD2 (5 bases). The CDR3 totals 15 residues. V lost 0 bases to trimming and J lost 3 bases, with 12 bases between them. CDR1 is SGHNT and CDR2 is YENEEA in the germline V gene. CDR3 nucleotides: TGTGCCAGCAGCTTAGATAGCGTTTTAATCTACGAGCAGTACTTC. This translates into CASSLDSVLIYEQYF. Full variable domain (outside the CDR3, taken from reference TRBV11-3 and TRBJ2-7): EAGVVQSPRYKIIEKKQPVAFWCNPISGHNTLYWYLQNLGQGPELLIRYENEEAVDDSQLPKDRFSAERLKGVDSTLKIQPAELGDSAVYLCASSLDSVLIYEQYFGPGTRLTVT.

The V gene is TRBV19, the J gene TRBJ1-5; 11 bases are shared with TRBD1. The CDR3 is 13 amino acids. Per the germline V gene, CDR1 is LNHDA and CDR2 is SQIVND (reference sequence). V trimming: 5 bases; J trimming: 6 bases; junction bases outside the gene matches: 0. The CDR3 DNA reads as TGTGCCAGTAGTGGGACAGGGGGTCAGCCCCAGCATTTT. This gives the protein CASSGTGGQPQHF.

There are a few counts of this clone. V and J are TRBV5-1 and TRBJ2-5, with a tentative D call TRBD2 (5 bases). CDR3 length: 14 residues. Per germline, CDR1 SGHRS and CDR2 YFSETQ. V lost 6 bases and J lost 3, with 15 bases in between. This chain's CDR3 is CASTFRGLEETQYF. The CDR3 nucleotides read TGCGCCAGCACCTTCCGGGGTCTGGAAGAGACCCAGTACTTC.

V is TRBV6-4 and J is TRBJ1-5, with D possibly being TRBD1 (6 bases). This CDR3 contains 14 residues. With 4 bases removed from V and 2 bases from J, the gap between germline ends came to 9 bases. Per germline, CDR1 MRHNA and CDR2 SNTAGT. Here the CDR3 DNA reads TGTGCCAGCAGTGGACAGGCGGGCAATCAGCCCCAGCATTTT. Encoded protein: CASSGQAGNQPQHF.